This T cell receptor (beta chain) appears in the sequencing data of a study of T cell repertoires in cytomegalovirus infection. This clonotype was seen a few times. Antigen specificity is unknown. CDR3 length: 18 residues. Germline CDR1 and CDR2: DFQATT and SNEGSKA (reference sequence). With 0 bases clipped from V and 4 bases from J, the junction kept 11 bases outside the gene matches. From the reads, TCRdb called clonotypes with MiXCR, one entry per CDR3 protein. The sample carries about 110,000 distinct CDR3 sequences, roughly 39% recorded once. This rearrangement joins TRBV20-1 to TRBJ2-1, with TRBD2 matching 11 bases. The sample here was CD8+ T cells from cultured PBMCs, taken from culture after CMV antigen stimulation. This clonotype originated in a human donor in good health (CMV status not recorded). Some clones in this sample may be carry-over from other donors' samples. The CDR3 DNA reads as TGCAGTGCTAGAGAAGTGGGAACTAGCGGGGGAAGTTACAATGAGCAGTTCTTC. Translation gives CSAREVGTSGGSYNEQFF.